This paragraph reports one TCR beta chain. Antigen: not known. The investigators amplified TCR beta CDR3 regions from RNA transcripts. During a first-round RT-PCR of the TCR CDR3, the HTBI primer set was used. MiXCR was run by TCRdb on the multiplex PCR reads, yielding one entry per CDR3 protein. The data show about 98,000 distinct CDR3 sequences, roughly 40% seen once. Trimming cost V 6 bases and J 0 bases, with 17 bases left between them. This CDR3 comprises 17 residues. Germline lookup yields CDR1 SNHLY and CDR2 FYNNEI. This sample is part of a study of T cells in Graves' hyperthyroidism and ophthalmopathy. Study findings and constraints: Ophthalmopathy was told apart from stable hyperthyroidism by a 13 V-J model.

This sequence was found in a woman in her 30s with Graves' hyperthyroidism. The rearrangement joins TRBV2 to TRBJ2-2; D may be TRBD1 or TRBD2 (5 bases each). Specimen: peripheral blood or thyroid tissue (not recorded which). CDR3 coding DNA: TGTGCCAGCAGCTCAGAACCGGGACGGACGAACACCGGGGAGCTGTTTTTT. Translation: CASSSEPGRTNTGELFF.